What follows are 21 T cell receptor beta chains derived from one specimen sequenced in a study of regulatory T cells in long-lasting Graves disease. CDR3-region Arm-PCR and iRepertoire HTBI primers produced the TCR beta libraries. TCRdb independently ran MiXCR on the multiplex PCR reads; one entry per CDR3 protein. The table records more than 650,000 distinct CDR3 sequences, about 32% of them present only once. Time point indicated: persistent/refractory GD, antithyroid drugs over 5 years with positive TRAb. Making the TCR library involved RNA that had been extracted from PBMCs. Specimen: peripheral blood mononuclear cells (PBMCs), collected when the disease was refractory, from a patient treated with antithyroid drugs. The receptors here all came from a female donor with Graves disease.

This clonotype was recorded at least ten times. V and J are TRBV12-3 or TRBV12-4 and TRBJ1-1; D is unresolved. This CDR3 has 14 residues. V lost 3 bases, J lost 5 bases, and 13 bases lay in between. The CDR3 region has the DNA TGTGCCAGCAGTTTTATGTCCGGAGGGACTGAAGCTTTCTTT. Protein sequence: CASSFMSGGTEAFF.

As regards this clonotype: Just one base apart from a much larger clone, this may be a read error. CDR3 coding DNA: TGTGCCAGCTACTCGACGGGAGGATTCGGCGAGCAGTACTTC. This translates into CASYSTGGFGEQYF. The V call is TRBV2, the J call TRBJ2-7; 7 bases agree with TRBD2. There are 14 residues in the CDR3. The V segment lost 8 bases and the J segment 6 bases; nucleotides outside the gene matches: 13. In germline, CDR1 is SNHLY, CDR2 FYNNEI.

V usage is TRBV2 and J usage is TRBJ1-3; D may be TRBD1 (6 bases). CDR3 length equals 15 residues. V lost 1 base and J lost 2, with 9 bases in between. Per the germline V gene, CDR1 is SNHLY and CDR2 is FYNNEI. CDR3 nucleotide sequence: TGTGCCAGCAGTGAAGACAGGGTCACTGGAAACACCATATATTTT. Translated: CASSEDRVTGNTIYF.

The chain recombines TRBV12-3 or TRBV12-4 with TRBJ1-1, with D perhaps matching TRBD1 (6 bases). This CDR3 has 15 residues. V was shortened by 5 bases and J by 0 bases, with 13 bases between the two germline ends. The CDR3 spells CASSNNGGVNTEAFF. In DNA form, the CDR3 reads TGTGCCAGCAGTAACAATGGGGGCGTGAACACTGAAGCTTTCTTT.

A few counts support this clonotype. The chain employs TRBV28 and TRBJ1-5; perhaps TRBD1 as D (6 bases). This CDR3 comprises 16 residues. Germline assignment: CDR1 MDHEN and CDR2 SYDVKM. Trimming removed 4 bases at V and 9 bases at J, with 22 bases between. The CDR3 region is CASSSRIIGGPGPQHF. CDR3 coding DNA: TGTGCCAGCAGTTCGAGGATCATCGGGGGCCCAGGGCCCCAGCATTTT.

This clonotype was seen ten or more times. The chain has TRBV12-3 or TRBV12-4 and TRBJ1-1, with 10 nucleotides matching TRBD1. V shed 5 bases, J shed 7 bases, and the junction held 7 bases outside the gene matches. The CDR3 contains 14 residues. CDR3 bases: TGTGCCAGCAGTACCCGACAGGGGGCCATTGAAGCTTTCTTT. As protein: CASSTRQGAIEAFF.

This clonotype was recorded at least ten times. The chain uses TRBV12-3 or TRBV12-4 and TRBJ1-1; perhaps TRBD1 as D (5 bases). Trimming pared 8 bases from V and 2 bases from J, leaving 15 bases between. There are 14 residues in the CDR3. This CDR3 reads CASSQGAGNTEAFF. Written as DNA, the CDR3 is TGTGCCAGCTCCCAGGGAGCAGGTAACACTGAAGCTTTCTTT.

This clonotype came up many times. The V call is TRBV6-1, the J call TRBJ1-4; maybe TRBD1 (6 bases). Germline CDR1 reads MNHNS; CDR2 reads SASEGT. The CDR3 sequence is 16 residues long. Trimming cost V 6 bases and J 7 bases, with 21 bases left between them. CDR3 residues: CASSPSLGGASEKLFF. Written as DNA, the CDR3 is TGTGCCAGCAGCCCCTCCCTTGGGGGGGCGAGTGAAAAACTGTTTTTT.

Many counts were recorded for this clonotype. The CDR3 loop is CASSLSIGGDNQPQHF. The CDR3 DNA reads as TGTGCCAGCAGTTTATCCATCGGGGGTGACAATCAGCCCCAGCATTTT. The chain is built from TRBV28 and TRBJ1-5, with TRBD1 as a possible D gene (5 bases). CDR1 and CDR2 (germline): MDHEN, SYDVKM. Trimming cost V 1 base and J 3 bases, with 13 bases left between them. There are 16 residues in the CDR3.

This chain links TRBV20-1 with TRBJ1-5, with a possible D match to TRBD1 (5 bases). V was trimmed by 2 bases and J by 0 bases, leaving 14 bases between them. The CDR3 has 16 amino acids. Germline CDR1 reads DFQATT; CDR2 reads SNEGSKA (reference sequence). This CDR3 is CSARRTTEYSNQPQHF. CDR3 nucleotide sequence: TGCAGTGCTAGACGAACGACAGAATATAGCAATCAGCCCCAGCATTTT.

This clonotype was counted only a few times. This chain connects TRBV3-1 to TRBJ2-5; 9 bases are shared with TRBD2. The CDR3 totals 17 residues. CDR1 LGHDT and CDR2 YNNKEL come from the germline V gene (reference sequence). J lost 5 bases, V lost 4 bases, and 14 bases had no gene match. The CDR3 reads CASSPKTSGRLGETQYF. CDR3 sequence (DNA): TGTGCCAGCAGCCCAAAGACCAGCGGGAGGTTGGGTGAGACCCAGTACTTC.

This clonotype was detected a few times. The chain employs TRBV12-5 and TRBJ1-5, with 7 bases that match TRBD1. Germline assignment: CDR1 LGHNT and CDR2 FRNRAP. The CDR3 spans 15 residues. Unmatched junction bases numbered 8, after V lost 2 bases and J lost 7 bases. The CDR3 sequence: CASGLMRQGGQPQHF. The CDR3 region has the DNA TGTGCTAGTGGTTTGATGCGACAGGGAGGCCAGCCCCAGCATTTT.

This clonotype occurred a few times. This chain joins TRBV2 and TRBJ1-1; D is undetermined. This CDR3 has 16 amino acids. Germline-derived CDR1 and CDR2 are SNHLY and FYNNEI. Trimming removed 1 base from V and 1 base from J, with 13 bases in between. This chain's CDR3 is CASSEGDSNTNTEAFF. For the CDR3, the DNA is TGTGCCAGCAGTGAAGGAGACTCTAATACGAACACTGAAGCTTTCTTT.

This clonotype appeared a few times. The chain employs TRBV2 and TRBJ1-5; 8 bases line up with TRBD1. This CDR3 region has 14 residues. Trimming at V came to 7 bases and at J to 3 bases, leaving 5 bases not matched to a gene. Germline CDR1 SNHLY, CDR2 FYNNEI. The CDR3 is CASKDRGFNQPQHF. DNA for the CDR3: TGTGCCAGCAAAGACAGGGGCTTCAATCAGCCCCAGCATTTT.

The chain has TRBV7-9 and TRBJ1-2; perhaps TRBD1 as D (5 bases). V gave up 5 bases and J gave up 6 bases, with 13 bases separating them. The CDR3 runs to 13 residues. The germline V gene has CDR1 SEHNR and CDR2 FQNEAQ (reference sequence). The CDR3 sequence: CASSQTGKHGYTF. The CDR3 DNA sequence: TGTGCCAGCAGCCAAACAGGAAAACATGGCTACACCTTC.

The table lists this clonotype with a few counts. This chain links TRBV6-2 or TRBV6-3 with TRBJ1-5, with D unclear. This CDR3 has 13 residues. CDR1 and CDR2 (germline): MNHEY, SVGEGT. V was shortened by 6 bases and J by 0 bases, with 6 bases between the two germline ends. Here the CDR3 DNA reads TGTGCCAGCAGAATTTATAGCAATCAGCCCCAGCATTTT. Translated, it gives CASRIYSNQPQHF.

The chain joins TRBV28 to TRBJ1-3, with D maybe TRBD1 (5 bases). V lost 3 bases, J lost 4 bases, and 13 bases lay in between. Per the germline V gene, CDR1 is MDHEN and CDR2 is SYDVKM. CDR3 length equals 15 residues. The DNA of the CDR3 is TGTGCCAGCAGTTTCAGCGGGGGTTACGGAAACACCATATATTTT. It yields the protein CASSFSGGYGNTIYF.

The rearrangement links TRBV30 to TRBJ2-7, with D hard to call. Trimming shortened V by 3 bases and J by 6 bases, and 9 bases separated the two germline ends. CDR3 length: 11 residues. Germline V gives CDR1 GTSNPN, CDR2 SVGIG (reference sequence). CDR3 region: CAWSKWSEQYF. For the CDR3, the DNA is TGTGCCTGGAGCAAGTGGAGCGAGCAGTACTTC.

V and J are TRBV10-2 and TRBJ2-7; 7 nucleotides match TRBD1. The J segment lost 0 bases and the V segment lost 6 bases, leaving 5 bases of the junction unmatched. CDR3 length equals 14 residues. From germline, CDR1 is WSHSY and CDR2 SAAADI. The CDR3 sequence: CASSTGVSSYEQYF. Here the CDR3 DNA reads TGCGCCAGCAGCACAGGGGTCTCCTCCTACGAGCAGTACTTC.

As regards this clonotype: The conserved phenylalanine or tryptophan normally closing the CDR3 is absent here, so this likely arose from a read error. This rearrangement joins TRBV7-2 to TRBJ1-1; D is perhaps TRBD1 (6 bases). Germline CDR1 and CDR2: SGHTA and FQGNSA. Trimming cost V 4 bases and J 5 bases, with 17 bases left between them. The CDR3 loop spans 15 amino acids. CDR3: CASSYSGQGQTEAFL. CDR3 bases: TGTGCCAGCAGCTACTCCGGCCAGGGACAAACTGAAGCTTTCCTT.

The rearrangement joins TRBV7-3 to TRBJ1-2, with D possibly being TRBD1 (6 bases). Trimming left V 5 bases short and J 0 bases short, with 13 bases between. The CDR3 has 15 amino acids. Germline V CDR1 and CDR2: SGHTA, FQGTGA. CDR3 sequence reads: CASSPSGGSNYGYTF. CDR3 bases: TGTGCCAGCAGCCCCTCCGGGGGCTCTAACTATGGCTACACCTTC.